This TCR beta chain was recorded in a study of regulatory T cells in long-lasting Graves disease. Background on the study: To qualify as persistent, Graves' disease required over 5 years of antithyroid drugs with positive TSH receptor antibodies. Findings of the study overall: It was in persistent disease that TRBV28, TRBJ1-2 and TRBJ2-5 were favored.

To make TCR beta libraries, researchers used iRepertoire HTBI primers and Arm-PCR of CDR3 regions. MiXCR, applied by TCRdb to the multiplex PCR reads, yields one record per CDR3 protein. The repertoire holds around 340,000 distinct CDR3 sequences, with 20% as singletons. The CDR3 is 14 amino acids. The V gene's germline CDR1 is LNHDA and CDR2 SQIVND (reference sequence). With respect to this clonotype: Its antigen is still unknown. One junction end does not reproduce the germline sequence, and a read error may be involved.

Time point denoted: persistent/refractory GD, antithyroid drugs over 5 years with positive TRAb. RNA isolated from PBMCs was used to make the TCR library. The receptor was derived from a female donor with Graves disease. The J gene is TRBJ2-5, the V gene TRBV19; D call uncertain. The starting material was peripheral blood mononuclear cells (PBMCs), obtained when the disease was refractory, from a patient treated with antithyroid drugs. The CDR3: CASSGLTDQEIQYF. DNA for the CDR3: TGTGCCAGTAGTGGTTTGACGGACCAAGAGATCCAGTACTTC.